Sequencing of this T cell receptor (beta chain) was carried out in a study of cytomegalovirus exposure and HLA in healthy donors. This clone was observed a few times. J gave up 6 bases and V 4 bases, and 11 bases lay outside the gene matches. The length of the CDR3 is 16 residues. The germline V gene encodes CDR1 MGHRA and CDR2 YSYEKL. PCR was performed using 60 Vbeta and 13 Jbeta primers. Sequencing used immunoSEQ multiplex PCR; TCRdb keeps in-frame clones, though not all of them. The sample shows 90,000 to 120,000 clones, around 10% of them seen only once. The sequencing sample was made of PBMCs. The chain has TRBV4-1 and TRBJ2-3; 9 bases line up with TRBD2. The TCR originated in a man aged 40-55 years in good health and CMV-seropositive. The CDR3 reads CASSREPGGRADTQYF. Here the CDR3 DNA reads TGCGCCAGCAGCCGCGAACCCGGCGGGAGGGCCGATACGCAGTATTTT.